The table lists the clone carrying this T cell receptor beta chain with a few counts. Trimming at V came to 6 bases and at J to 2 bases, leaving 7 bases not matched to a gene. The CDR3 contains 15 residues. CDR1 is MNHNY and CDR2 is SVGAGI in the germline V gene (reference sequence). These data come from a study of OX40 agonist ivuxolimab in advanced cancers. Only in-frame clones appear in the TCRdb table, and some are missing; sequencing was by immunoSEQ multiplex PCR. Here the sample spans 50,000 to 70,000 clones, approximately 93% being singletons. The J gene is TRBJ1-5, the V gene TRBV6-6, with 7 bases identical to TRBD1. This TCR was recovered from an adult with an advanced solid tumor such as melanoma, head and neck, liver or kidney cancer. This sample comprised CD4+ or CD8+ T cells sorted from blood, obtained in a trial of the OX40 agonist ivuxolimab. CDR3 in DNA: TGTGCCAGCAGCAAGGGGGCGGACGGCAATCAGCCCCAGCATTTT. This sequence encodes CASSKGADGNQPQHF.